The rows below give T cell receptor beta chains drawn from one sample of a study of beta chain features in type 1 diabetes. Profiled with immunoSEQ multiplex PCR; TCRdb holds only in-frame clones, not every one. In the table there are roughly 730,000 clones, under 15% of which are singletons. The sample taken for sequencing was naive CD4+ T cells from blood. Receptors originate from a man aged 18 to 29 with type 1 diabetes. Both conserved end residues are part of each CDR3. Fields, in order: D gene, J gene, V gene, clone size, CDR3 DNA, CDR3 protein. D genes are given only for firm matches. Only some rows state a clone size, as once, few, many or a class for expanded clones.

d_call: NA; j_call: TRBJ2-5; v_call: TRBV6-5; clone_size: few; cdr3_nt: TGTGCCAGCAGTGAAGGCGGCAGGGAGACCCAGTACTTC; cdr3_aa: CASSEGGRETQYF
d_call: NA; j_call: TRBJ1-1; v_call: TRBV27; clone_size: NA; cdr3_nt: TGTGCCAGCAGTTTTTTTGTTTGGACTGAAGCTTTCTTT; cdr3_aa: CASSFFVWTEAFF
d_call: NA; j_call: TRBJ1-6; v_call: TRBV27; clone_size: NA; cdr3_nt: TGTGCCAGCAGCCCGGAGGACCCCCGGAGTTCACCCCTCCACTTT; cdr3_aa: CASSPEDPRSSPLHF
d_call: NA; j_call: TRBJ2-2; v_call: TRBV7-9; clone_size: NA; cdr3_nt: TGTGCCAGCAGCCTAGCAGGGATCACCGGGGAGCTGTTTTTT; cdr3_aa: CASSLAGITGELFF
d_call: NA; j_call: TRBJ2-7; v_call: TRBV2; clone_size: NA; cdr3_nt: TGTGCCAGCAGCGACCCGGACGGGGCTCCCGAGCAGTACTTC; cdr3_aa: CASSDPDGAPEQYF
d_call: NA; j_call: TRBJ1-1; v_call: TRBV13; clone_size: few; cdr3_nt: TGTGCCAGCAGCTTACATCCTGAAGCTTTCTTT; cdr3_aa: CASSLHPEAFF
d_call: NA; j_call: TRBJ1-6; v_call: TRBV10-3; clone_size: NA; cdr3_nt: TGTGCCACGGAAGACAGAGCCAATTCACCCCTCCACTTT; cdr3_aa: CATEDRANSPLHF
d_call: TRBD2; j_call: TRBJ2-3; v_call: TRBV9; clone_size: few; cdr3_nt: TGTGCCAGCAGCGTAGACCCTAGCGGGGTCATAGGGAGCACAGATACGCAGTATTTT; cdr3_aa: CASSVDPSGVIGSTDTQYF
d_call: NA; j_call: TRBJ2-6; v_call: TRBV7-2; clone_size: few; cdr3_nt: TGTGCCAGCAGCTTAGGGGTAGACCCACGAGGGGCCAACGTCCTGACTTTC; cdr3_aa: CASSLGVDPRGANVLTF
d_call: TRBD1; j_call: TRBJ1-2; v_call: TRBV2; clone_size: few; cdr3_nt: TGTGCCAGCAGTGAATCGACCAGGGGGCAAGGCTACACCTTC; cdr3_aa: CASSESTRGQGYTF
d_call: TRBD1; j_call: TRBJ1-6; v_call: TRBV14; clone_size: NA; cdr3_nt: TGTGCCAGCAGCCAGCATCAGGGGGCGAATAATTCACCCCTCCACTTT; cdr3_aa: CASSQHQGANNSPLHF
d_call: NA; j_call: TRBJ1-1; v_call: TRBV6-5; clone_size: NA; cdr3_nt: TGTGCCAGCAGTAAACTGGAGAACACTGAAGCTTTCTTT; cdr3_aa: CASSKLENTEAFF
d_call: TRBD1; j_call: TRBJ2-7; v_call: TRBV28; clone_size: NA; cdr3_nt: TGTGCCAGCAGCTCACCGGGACAGCCTACATCCTACGAGCAGTACTTC; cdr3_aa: CASSSPGQPTSYEQYF
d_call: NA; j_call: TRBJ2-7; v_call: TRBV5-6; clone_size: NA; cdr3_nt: TGTGCCAGCAGCTTGGGAGGGAAAGCCTACGAGCAGTACTTC; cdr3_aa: CASSLGGKAYEQYF
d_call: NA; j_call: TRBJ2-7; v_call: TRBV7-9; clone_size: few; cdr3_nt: TGTGCCAGCAGCTTAGAGTGGATACGGGGGGCAAGCTCCTACGAGCAGTACTTC; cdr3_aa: CASSLEWIRGASSYEQYF
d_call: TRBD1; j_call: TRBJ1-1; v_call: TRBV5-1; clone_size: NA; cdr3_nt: TGCGCCAGCAGCCTGTCGGGACAGGGTGGCACTGAAGCTTTCTTT; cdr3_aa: CASSLSGQGGTEAFF
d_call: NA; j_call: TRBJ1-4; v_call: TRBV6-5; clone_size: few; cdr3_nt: TGTGCCAGCAGTTACTCGGAGCCTGGAGAGGAAAAACTGTTTTTT; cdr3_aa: CASSYSEPGEEKLFF
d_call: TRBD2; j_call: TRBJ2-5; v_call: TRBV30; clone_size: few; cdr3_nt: TGTGCCTGGAGTACGGGACTAGAAGAGACCCAGTACTTC; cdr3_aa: CAWSTGLEETQYF
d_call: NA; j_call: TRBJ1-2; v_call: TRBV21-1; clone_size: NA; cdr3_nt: TGTGCCAGCAGCAGCCCCCGGACAGCCCGGGTTGGCTACACCTTC; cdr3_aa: CASSSPRTARVGYTF
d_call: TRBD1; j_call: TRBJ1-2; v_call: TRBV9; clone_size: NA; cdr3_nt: TGTGCCAGCAGCTCCGTGGACAGGGGGCGTGGGTATGGCTACACCTTC; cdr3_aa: CASSSVDRGRGYGYTF
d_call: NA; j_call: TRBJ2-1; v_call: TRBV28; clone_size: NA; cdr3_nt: TGTGCCAGCAGTGTGCCAGGGGCGGTATCCTACAATGAGCAGTTCTTC; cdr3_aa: CASSVPGAVSYNEQFF
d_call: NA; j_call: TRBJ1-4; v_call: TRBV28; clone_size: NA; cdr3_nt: TGTGCCAGCAGCCTACCGCCGGGACATGGAGATGAAAAACTGTTTTTT; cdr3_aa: CASSLPPGHGDEKLFF
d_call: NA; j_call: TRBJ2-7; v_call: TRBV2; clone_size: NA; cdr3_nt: TGTGCCAGCGGTTCTGGGGCCAGTGCCTACGAGCAGTACTTC; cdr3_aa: CASGSGASAYEQYF
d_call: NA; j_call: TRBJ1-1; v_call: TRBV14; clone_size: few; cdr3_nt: TGTGCCAGCAGGCTGAGGAACACTGAAGCTTTCTTT; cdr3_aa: CASRLRNTEAFF
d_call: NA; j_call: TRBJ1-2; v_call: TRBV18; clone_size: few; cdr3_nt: TGTGCCAGCTCACCAACCCCCTCTTTAGGGCTCGGCTACACCTTC; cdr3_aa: CASSPTPSLGLGYTF
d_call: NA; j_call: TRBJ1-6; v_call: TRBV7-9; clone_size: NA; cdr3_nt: TGTGCCAGCAGCTTAGGGAACCAGGCTTCACCCCTCCACTTT; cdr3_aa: CASSLGNQASPLHF
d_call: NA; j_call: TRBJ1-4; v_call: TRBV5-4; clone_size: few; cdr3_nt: TGTGCCAGCAGCTTGGCCGTAGGGGCCCAAGCGGGTAATGAAAAACTGTTTTTT; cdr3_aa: CASSLAVGAQAGNEKLFF
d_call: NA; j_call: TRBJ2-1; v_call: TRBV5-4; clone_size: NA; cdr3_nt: TGTGCCAGCACCCTTGGCGGGATTAGCTCCTACAATGAGCAGTTCTTC; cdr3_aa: CASTLGGISSYNEQFF
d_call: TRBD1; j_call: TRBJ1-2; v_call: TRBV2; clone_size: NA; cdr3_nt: TGTGCCAGCAGCATGGGACAGGGGGCTTACTATGGCTACACCTTC; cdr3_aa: CASSMGQGAYYGYTF
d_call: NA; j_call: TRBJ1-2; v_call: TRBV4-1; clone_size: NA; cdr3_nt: TGCGCCAGCAGCCAAGAAAAAGGGGTAAAATGGTATGGCTACACCTTC; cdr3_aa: CASSQEKGVKWYGYTF
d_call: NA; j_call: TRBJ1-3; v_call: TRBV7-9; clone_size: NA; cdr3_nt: TGTGCCAGCAGCTTTCCGGGCGTACTCTCTGGAAACACCATATATTTT; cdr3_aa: CASSFPGVLSGNTIYF
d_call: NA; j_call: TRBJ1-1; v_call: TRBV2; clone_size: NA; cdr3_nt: TGTGCCAGCAGTGTCGGGAACACTGAAGCTTTCTTT; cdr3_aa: CASSVGNTEAFF